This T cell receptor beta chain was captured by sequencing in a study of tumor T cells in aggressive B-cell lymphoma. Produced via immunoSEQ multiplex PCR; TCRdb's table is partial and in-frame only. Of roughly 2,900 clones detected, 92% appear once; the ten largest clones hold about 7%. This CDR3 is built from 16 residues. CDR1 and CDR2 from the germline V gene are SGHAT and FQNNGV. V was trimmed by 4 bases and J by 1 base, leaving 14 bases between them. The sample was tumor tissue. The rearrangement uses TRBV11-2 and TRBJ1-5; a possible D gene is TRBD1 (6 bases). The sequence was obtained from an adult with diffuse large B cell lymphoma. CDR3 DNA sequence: TGTGCCAGCAGCTCTTTACAGGGTCCGAGCAATCAGCCCCAGCATTTT. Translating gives CASSSLQGPSNQPQHF.